Shown below are 23 T cell receptor beta chains from a single sample sequenced in a study of CD8 T cells in ankylosing spondylitis. MiXCR was run by TCRdb on the 5' RACE reads, yielding one entry per CDR3 protein. Among roughly 190,000 distinct CDR3 sequences listed, 9.5% to 15% were seen once. The source material was blood, either unsorted or a sorted T cell fraction (not recorded which). These TCRs come from a male donor with ankylosing spondylitis or in good health (not recorded which).

This clonotype turned up a few times. The chain couples TRBV21-1 to TRBJ2-1; TRBD1, the table's D call, lacks a check against the DNA. TRBV21-1 is given as a pseudogene. The CDR3 length is 21 residues. The CDR3 nucleotides read TGTGCCAGCAGCAAACCACAATCCTCACGAAACGCGGGTCCCAATAACAATGAGCAGTTCTTC. Translating it yields CASSKPQSSRNAGPNNNEQFF.

The V call is TRBV20-1, the J call TRBJ2-7; TRBD1 agrees at 7 bases. The CDR3 contains 16 residues. CDR1 is DFQATT and CDR2 is SNEGSKA in the germline V gene (reference sequence). V was pared by 2 bases and J by 4 bases, with 14 bases of the junction left unmatched. The CDR3 protein is CSARPQDRSGLYEQYF. As DNA, the CDR3 is TGCAGTGCTAGACCCCAGGACAGGAGCGGCCTGTACGAGCAGTACTTC.

V gene TRBV12-3 or TRBV12-4 combines with J gene TRBJ2-3; 10 bases agree with TRBD2. J lost 3 bases, V lost 6 bases, and 9 bases had no gene match. CDR3 length equals 16 residues. The CDR3 DNA follows: TGTGCCAGCAGGCGACGAGCGGGGGGGCCGACAGATACGCAGTATTTT. It codes for CASRRRAGGPTDTQYF.

CDR3 nucleotide sequence: TGTGCCAGCAGCTCCCACGGCCGGGTTTACGAGCAGTACTTC. Amino acid sequence: CASSSHGRVYEQYF. The rearrangement joins TRBV7-9 to TRBJ2-7; no clear D gene. V gave up 4 bases and J gave up 4 bases, with 14 bases separating them. CDR3 size: 14 residues. Looked up from germline, CDR1 is SEHNR and CDR2 is FQNEAQ (reference sequence). Looking up the rest from reference TRBV7-9 and TRBJ2-7 gives the full variable domain: DTGVSQNPRHKITKRGQNVTFRCDPISEHNRLYWYRQTLGQGPEFLTYFQNEAQLEKSRLLSDRFSAERPKGSFSTLEIQRTEQGDSAMYLCASSSHGRVYEQYFGPGTRLTVT.

This clonotype was picked up a small number of times. The chain joins TRBV27 to TRBJ2-3, with 12 bases identical to TRBD2. The CDR3 runs to 16 residues. V trimming: 3 bases; J trimming: 2 bases; junction bases outside the gene matches: 3. Germline V lookup: CDR1 MNHEY, CDR2 SMNVEV (reference sequence). This CDR3 reads CASSFGLAGYTDTQYF. The CDR3 DNA is TGTGCCAGCAGTTTCGGACTAGCGGGGTACACAGATACGCAGTATTTT.

This clonotype was counted only a few times. The gene calls are TRBV3-1 and TRBJ2-7; 7 bases map to TRBD2. Germline V CDR1 and CDR2: LGHDT, YNNKEL (reference sequence). V gave up 3 bases and J gave up 0 bases; unmatched junction bases: 5. The CDR3 is made up of 15 amino acids. CDR3 sequence reads: CASSHPREGSYEQYF. The CDR3 DNA sequence: TGTGCCAGCAGCCATCCCAGGGAGGGCTCCTACGAGCAGTACTTC.

This clonotype was counted a few times. V and J are TRBV20-1 and TRBJ2-7, with 8 bases matching TRBD2. There are 16 residues in the CDR3. CDR1 is DFQATT and CDR2 is SNEGSKA in the germline V gene (reference sequence). V shed 0 bases and J 0 bases; nucleotides not matched to a gene: 7. Written as DNA, the CDR3 is TGCAGTGCTAGAGATCTTCAACTAGCGGACTCCTACGAGCAGTACTTC. It yields the protein CSARDLQLADSYEQYF.

This clonotype has only a few counts. The chain has TRBV2 and TRBJ2-3, with 9 positions matching TRBD2. The germline gives CDR1 SNHLY, CDR2 FYNNEI. V lost 4 bases to trimming and J lost 1 base; unmatched junction nucleotides: 6. CDR3 size: 16 residues. The CDR3 region is CASSAWGLAGTDTQYF. In DNA, the CDR3 is TGTGCCAGCAGTGCCTGGGGACTAGCCGGCACAGATACGCAGTATTTT.

In nucleotides, the CDR3 is TGTGCCATCAGTGCGGAGCCAGATACGCAGTATTTT. It encodes CAISAEPDTQYF. The rearrangement links TRBV10-3 to TRBJ2-3; no firm D call. Germline-derived CDR1 and CDR2 are ENHRY and SYGVKD. Trimming took off 4 bases at V and 4 bases at J, with 6 bases between the two ends. The CDR3 consists of 12 residues.

This clonotype was counted only a few times. The rearrangement uses TRBV27 and TRBJ2-1; 9 bases are shared with TRBD2. Trimming removed 4 bases from V and 7 bases from J; junction bases left unmatched: 17. From germline, CDR1 is MNHEY and CDR2 SMNVEV (reference sequence). This CDR3 is built from 18 residues. The CDR3 loop reads CASSWLVRGRGGMNEQFF. Written as DNA, the CDR3 is TGTGCCAGCAGTTGGTTGGTACGCGGGCGGGGGGGGATGAATGAGCAGTTCTTC.

This rearrangement joins TRBV3-1 to TRBJ2-1; TRBD2 matches at 12 bases. Losses at the gene ends were 0 bases for V and 2 bases for J; bases not matched to a gene: 8. CDR1 is LGHDT and CDR2 is YNNKEL in the germline V gene (reference sequence). The CDR3 has 19 residues. The CDR3 nucleotides are TGTGCCAGCAGCCAAGATAGGTCTAGCGGGAGGGCGGCCTACAATGAGCAGTTCTTC. Translating it yields CASSQDRSSGRAAYNEQFF.

J is TRBJ2-3 and V is TRBV11-1, with 12 bases fitting TRBD2. Trimming cost V 3 bases and J 5 bases; bases outside gene matches: 9. Germline-derived CDR1 and CDR2 are SGHAT and FQDESV (reference sequence). This CDR3 region has 17 residues. CDR3 loop: CASSFRLAGEQEDTQYF. The CDR3 nucleotides read TGTGCCAGCAGCTTTAGACTAGCGGGAGAGCAGGAAGATACGCAGTATTTT.

The sample holds a few counts of this clonotype. The rearrangement links TRBV7-9 to TRBJ2-7, with D unclear. Germline loops: CDR1 SEHNR, CDR2 FQNEAQ (reference sequence). The CDR3 runs to 15 residues. The germline V and J ends were trimmed by 0 bases and 1 base, with 10 bases remaining between them. The CDR3 coding sequence is TGTGCCAGCAGCTTAGCCTCAGGTCCTTCCTACGAGCAGTACTTC. It codes for CASSLASGPSYEQYF.

The CDR3 coding sequence is TGTGCCAGCAGCTTAGTGCAGCACGAGCAGTTCTTC. This gives the protein CASSLVQHEQFF. The J gene is TRBJ2-1, the V gene TRBV7-2; unclear D gene. V gave up 1 base and J gave up 10 bases, with 8 bases separating them. The CDR3 is 12 amino acids. Germline CDR1 is SGHTA and CDR2 is FQGNSA.

This clonotype has at least ten counts. The rearrangement links TRBV6-4 to TRBJ1-1, with TRBD1 as a possible D gene (6 bases). This CDR3 comprises 15 residues. Deletions cut 0 bases from V and 6 bases from J, with 14 bases between. Germline V gene data show CDR1 as MRHNA and CDR2 as SNTAGT. The CDR3 sequence: CASSDSAGAESEAFF. In DNA form, the CDR3 reads TGTGCCAGCAGTGACTCGGCAGGGGCCGAATCTGAAGCTTTCTTT.

V gene TRBV4-2 combines with J gene TRBJ2-5, with D perhaps assigned TRBD1 or TRBD2 (5 bases each). V gave up 4 bases and J gave up 5 bases, with 20 bases separating them. The CDR3 spans 16 residues. CDR1 is LGHNA and CDR2 is YNFKEQ in the germline V gene. CDR3 nucleotide sequence: TGTGCCAGCAGCCCCTGGGGGTGGGGAACTCGCGAGACCCAGTACTTC. This gives the protein CASSPWGWGTRETQYF.

The V and J genes are TRBV4-2 and TRBJ2-7; D is uncertain. The CDR3 covers 15 residues. Germline V gives CDR1 LGHNA, CDR2 YNFKEQ. Trimming cost V 2 bases and J 3 bases, with 14 bases left between them. DNA for the CDR3: TGTGCCAGCAGCCAAACCATCACGGGCCTCTACGAGCAGTACTTC. Its translation: CASSQTITGLYEQYF.

The J gene is TRBJ2-2, the V gene TRBV6-5; D unresolved. The CDR3 covers 10 residues. Trimming stripped 8 bases from V and 8 bases from J, with 6 bases between. Germline V gene lookup returns CDR1 MNHEY and CDR2 SVGAGI. CDR3 sequence: CASPRGELFF. Written as DNA, the CDR3 is TGTGCCAGCCCTAGGGGGGAGCTGTTTTTT.

Only a few counts were recorded for this clonotype. This chain joins TRBV2 and TRBJ2-3, with D uncertain. Germline assignment: CDR1 SNHLY and CDR2 FYNNEI. The CDR3 loop spans 13 amino acids. The V end lost 3 bases, the J end lost 0 bases, and 4 bases lay between the germline ends. CDR3 loop: CASSDDSTDTQYF. CDR3 coding DNA: TGTGCCAGCAGTGATGATAGCACAGATACGCAGTATTTT.

The J gene is TRBJ1-1, the V gene TRBV3-1; D is undetermined. Germline V gene data show CDR1 as LGHDT and CDR2 as YNNKEL (reference sequence). Trimming removed 1 base from V and 1 base from J, with 10 bases in between. The CDR3 has 15 amino acids. The CDR3 nucleotides are TGTGCCAGCAGCCAAGGGGGTCCGGGGAACACTGAAGCTTTCTTT. This translates into CASSQGGPGNTEAFF.

The chain is built from TRBV14 and TRBJ2-1; the match to TRBD2 covers 7 bases. V shed 0 bases and J 1 base; nucleotides not matched to a gene: 18. The germline V gene encodes CDR1 SGHDN and CDR2 FVKESK. The CDR3 has 21 residues. The DNA for the CDR3 is TGTGCCAGCAGCCAAGACGAATTCGGACTAGGGTTGGAGTGGTCCTACAATGAGCAGTTCTTC. This codes for CASSQDEFGLGLEWSYNEQFF.

The rearrangement links TRBV30 to TRBJ2-1, with 10 bases aligning to TRBD1. The V gene's germline CDR1 is GTSNPN and CDR2 SVGIG (reference sequence). The CDR3 extends over 14 amino acids. Trimming at V came to 5 bases and at J to 8 bases, leaving 9 bases not matched to a gene. The CDR3 DNA is TGTGCCTGGGACCACGCCGGGACAGGGGATGAGCAGTTCTTC. This encodes CAWDHAGTGDEQFF.

This clonotype was seen only a few times. The gene calls are TRBV5-5 and TRBJ1-1; D remains ambiguous. Trimming removed 2 bases at V and 1 base at J, with 9 bases between. The CDR3 extends over 14 amino acids. In germline, CDR1 is SGHKS, CDR2 YYEKEE (reference sequence). The CDR3 loop is CASSLYRENTEAFF. The CDR3 nucleotides read TGTGCCAGCAGCTTATACAGAGAGAACACTGAAGCTTTCTTT. Combining the CDR3 with reference TRBV5-5 and TRBJ1-1 gives the whole variable domain DAGVTQSPTHLIKTRGQQVTLRCSPISGHKSVSWYQQVLGQGPQFIFQYYEKEERGRGNFPDRFSARQFPNYSSELNVNALLLGDSALYLCASSLYRENTEAFFGQGTRLTVV.